The 22 T cell receptor beta chains in this list originate from one sample, sequenced in a study of T cell repertoires in cytomegalovirus infection. TCRdb passed the reads through MiXCR, listing each CDR3 protein once. The profile covers a few hundred thousand distinct CDR3 sequences, with 15% to 20% appearing a single time and under 9% taken by the ten largest. Material for sequencing was PBMCs. Receptors were obtained from a human donor in good health (CMV status not recorded). Some clones in this sample may be carry-over from other donors' samples.

In this sample, this clonotype turned up a few times. The chain joins TRBV12-3 or TRBV12-4 to TRBJ1-5; a weak D match, TRBD1 (6 bases). Trimming removed 6 bases at V and 0 bases at J, with 21 bases between. This CDR3 spans 18 amino acids. The CDR3 DNA is TGTGCCAGCAGCCTTACAGGGAGATGGGATAATAGCAATCAGCCCCAGCATTTT. Amino acids: CASSLTGRWDNSNQPQHF.

This clonotype came up once. The chain combines TRBV9 with TRBJ2-5; 8 bases agree with TRBD2. Germline V gene data show CDR1 as SGDLS and CDR2 as YYNGEE. The trim removed 3 bases at V and 2 bases at J, leaving 6 bases unmatched. The CDR3 is 15 residues long. CDR3 sequence: CASSAAGTRQETQYF. CDR3 in DNA: TGTGCCAGCAGCGCAGCCGGGACTAGACAAGAGACCCAGTACTTC.

As for this clonotype: It may be a read error: a sequence one base away is much more abundant. V and J are TRBV7-8 and TRBJ2-3; D is unresolved. Germline V gene lookup returns CDR1 SGHVS and CDR2 FQNEAQ. V shed 3 bases and J shed 5 bases, with 12 bases lying between them. CDR3 size: 14 residues. CDR3 in amino acids: CASSFPKGIDTQYF. Here the CDR3 DNA reads TGTGCCAGCAGCTTCCCCAAGGGCATAGATACGCAGTATTTT.

This clonotype was seen more than once but under ten times. This sequence joins TRBV20-1 and TRBJ2-5; no clear D gene. V was trimmed by 3 bases and J by 3 bases, leaving 8 bases between them. The germline gives CDR1 DFQATT, CDR2 SNEGSKA (reference sequence). The CDR3 is 12 residues long. CDR3 region: CSASFGEETQYF. For the CDR3, the DNA is TGCAGTGCTAGTTTTGGGGAAGAGACCCAGTACTTC.

This clonotype has just a few counts. The chain has TRBV27 and TRBJ2-1, with 14 bases identical to TRBD2. Looked up from germline, CDR1 is MNHEY and CDR2 is SMNVEV (reference sequence). This CDR3 has 15 amino acids. V trimming: 7 bases; J trimming: 7 bases; junction bases outside the gene matches: 6. CDR3 protein: CASTSGTSGRNEQFF. CDR3 sequence (DNA): TGTGCCAGCACTTCCGGGACTAGCGGGAGAAATGAGCAGTTCTTC.

This sequence joins TRBV7-8 and TRBJ1-3; D remains unclear. This CDR3 region has 15 residues. From germline, CDR1 is SGHVS and CDR2 FQNEAQ. V dropped 0 bases and J dropped 0 bases, with 6 bases sitting between them. DNA of the CDR3: TGTGCCAGCAGCTTAGCCCTGAACTCTGGAAACACCATATATTTT. It encodes CASSLALNSGNTIYF.

This clonotype was seen a handful of times. This rearrangement joins TRBV19 to TRBJ1-4; D may be TRBD1 (5 bases). CDR1 and CDR2 from the germline V gene are LNHDA and SQIVND (reference sequence). This CDR3 has 15 residues. V was cut by 4 bases and J by 5 bases, with 14 bases left in between. CDR3 sequence: CASSTASGGNEKLFF. CDR3 nucleotides: TGTGCCAGTAGTACCGCATCTGGGGGAAATGAAAAACTGTTTTTT.

V and J are TRBV10-3 and TRBJ1-1; D ambiguous. Per germline, CDR1 ENHRY and CDR2 SYGVKD. There are 13 residues in the CDR3. Between the trimmed V and J ends, which lost 3 bases and 3 bases, there was a span of 8 bases. CDR3: CAISEAGYTEAFF. CDR3 nucleotides: TGTGCCATCAGTGAAGCCGGGTACACTGAAGCTTTCTTT.

This clonotype showed up just a few times. The chain couples TRBV7-2 to TRBJ2-3, with D uncertain. The germline V gene has CDR1 SGHTA and CDR2 FQGNSA. Trimming cost V 5 bases and J 5 bases, with 11 bases left between them. The CDR3 is 13 residues long. The DNA of the CDR3 is TGTGCCAGCAGCCTGTGGGTTGGAGATACGCAGTATTTT. Amino acid sequence: CASSLWVGDTQYF. The full variable domain, with the rest looked up from reference TRBV7-2 and TRBJ2-3, is GAGVSQSPSNKVTEKGKDVELRCDPISGHTALYWYRQSLGQGLEFLIYFQGNSAPDKSGLPSDRFSAERTGGSVSTLTIQRTQQEDSAVYLCASSLWVGDTQYFGPGTRLTVL.

This clonotype was detected a few times. The V and J genes are TRBV5-1 and TRBJ2-4; 8 bases fit TRBD2. V dropped 2 bases and J dropped 6; count of bases not matched to a gene: 4. Germline V lookup: CDR1 SGHRS, CDR2 YFSETQ. CDR3 size: 14 residues. The CDR3 nucleotides read TGCGCCAGCAGCTTAACGAGCGGGGGAAACATTCAGTACTTC. Amino acids: CASSLTSGGNIQYF.

This clonotype has at least ten counts. This chain uses TRBV7-8 with TRBJ1-5, with 8 bases matching TRBD1. There are 18 residues in the CDR3. With V trimmed by 5 bases and J by 5 bases, 17 bases remained unmatched. Germline V CDR1 and CDR2: SGHVS, FQNEAQ. The chain's CDR3 is CASSPTVKRTGYDQPQHF. Written as DNA, the CDR3 is TGTGCCAGCAGCCCCACTGTTAAGCGGACAGGGTACGATCAGCCCCAGCATTTT.

The chain combines TRBV7-2 with TRBJ2-2; no firm D call. Germline assignment: CDR1 SGHTA and CDR2 FQGNSA. The CDR3 is 15 amino acids. With 2 bases removed from V and 3 bases from J, the gap between germline ends came to 10 bases. The CDR3 bases are TGTGCCAGCAGCTTATCTCCGGCATACACCGGGGAGCTGTTTTTT. Its protein product is CASSLSPAYTGELFF. Complete variable domain (other parts from reference TRBV7-2 and TRBJ2-2): GAGVSQSPSNKVTEKGKDVELRCDPISGHTALYWYRQSLGQGLEFLIYFQGNSAPDKSGLPSDRFSAERTGGSVSTLTIQRTQQEDSAVYLCASSLSPAYTGELFFGEGSRLTVL.

The sample holds a few counts of this clonotype. The V gene is TRBV28, the J gene TRBJ2-3, with 8 positions matching TRBD2. Germline loops: CDR1 MDHEN, CDR2 SYDVKM. This CDR3 comprises 13 residues. The V and J ends lost 5 bases and 8 bases, in that order; junction bases with no gene match: 6. In DNA, the CDR3 is TGTGCCAGCAGTCCCGACCTAGCGGGTACGCAGTATTTT. Translated: CASSPDLAGTQYF.

The rearrangement joins TRBV11-2 to TRBJ1-3; D uncertain. The V end was cut by 3 bases, the J end by 4 bases, with 10 bases between. The CDR3 extends over 14 amino acids. Germline assignment: CDR1 SGHAT and CDR2 FQNNGV. This CDR3 reads CASSFSDLGNTIYF. CDR3 sequence (DNA): TGTGCCAGCAGCTTTTCGGATTTAGGAAACACCATATATTTT.

The table lists this clonotype with many counts. This sequence joins TRBV7-2 and TRBJ2-3; D possibly matches TRBD1 or TRBD2 (5 bases each). Trimming took 2 bases from V and 8 from J, leaving 11 bases between them. Germline V gives CDR1 SGHTA, CDR2 FQGNSA. The CDR3 runs 13 residues. CDR3 residues: CASSLSGTRTQYF. The CDR3 nucleotides are TGTGCCAGCAGCTTATCAGGGACCCGTACGCAGTATTTT. Full variable domain (outside the CDR3, taken from reference TRBV7-2 and TRBJ2-3): GAGVSQSPSNKVTEKGKDVELRCDPISGHTALYWYRQSLGQGLEFLIYFQGNSAPDKSGLPSDRFSAERTGGSVSTLTIQRTQQEDSAVYLCASSLSGTRTQYFGPGTRLTVL.

J is TRBJ2-1 and V is TRBV5-5; 7 bases are a match to TRBD1. Germline V CDR1 and CDR2: SGHKS, YYEKEE (reference sequence). After removal of 0 bases from V and 4 bases from J, the junction contained 7 bases not matched to a gene. This CDR3 is 16 amino acids long. The CDR3 DNA sequence: TGTGCCAGCAGCTTGGCCGTCCTGACAGGGTACAATGAGCAGTTCTTC. Translated, it gives CASSLAVLTGYNEQFF.

This clonotype has a count of ten or more. DNA of the CDR3: TGTGCTAGTGGTTTCCCGGGCACCGGGGAGCTGTTTTTT. It codes for CASGFPGTGELFF. This chain joins TRBV12-5 and TRBJ2-2; the D is unclear. The CDR3 is 13 amino acids. Germline values: CDR1 LGHNT, CDR2 FRNRAP. With 3 bases removed from V and 4 bases from J, the gap between germline ends came to 6 bases.

This clonotype has ten or more counts. The chain employs TRBV7-2 and TRBJ1-1; D perhaps matches TRBD1 (6 bases). Germline CDR1 and CDR2: SGHTA and FQGNSA. Between the trimmed V and J ends, which lost 5 bases and 0 bases, there was a span of 16 bases. The CDR3 spans 16 residues. As DNA, the CDR3 is TGTGCCAGCAGCACTGGACAGCGCTACCTGAACACTGAAGCTTTCTTT. This translates into CASSTGQRYLNTEAFF.

This clonotype came up a few times. The chain uses TRBV19 and TRBJ1-5; 9 nucleotides match TRBD1. The CDR3 length is 15 residues. In germline, CDR1 is LNHDA, CDR2 SQIVND (reference sequence). J lost 6 bases, V lost 5 bases, and 8 bases had no gene match. The CDR3 reads CASSPGQGSPQPQHF. For the CDR3, the DNA is TGTGCCAGTAGTCCGGGACAGGGCAGTCCTCAGCCCCAGCATTTT.

This clonotype was picked up many times. This chain links TRBV11-3 with TRBJ2-3; D ambiguous. CDR1 and CDR2 (germline): SGHNT, YENEEA. Trimming cost V 5 bases and J 0 bases, with 9 bases left between them. The length of the CDR3 is 14 residues. CDR3 sequence (DNA): TGTGCCAGCAGCCCTCGGTTTAGCACAGATACGCAGTATTTT. Its translation is CASSPRFSTDTQYF.

This clonotype was counted only a few times. The chain couples TRBV2 to TRBJ1-5, with D perhaps matching TRBD1 (5 bases). The CDR3 runs 15 residues. Trimming cost V 5 bases and J 7 bases, with 18 bases left between them. The germline gives CDR1 SNHLY, CDR2 FYNNEI. The CDR3 spells CASSPVGGRLQPQHF. The CDR3 bases are TGTGCCAGCAGTCCCGTGGGGGGTCGGTTACAGCCCCAGCATTTT.

J is TRBJ2-3 and V is TRBV5-1; TRBD2 matches 13 bases. The V and J ends lost 2 bases and 2 bases, in that order; junction bases with no gene match: 2. Germline lookup yields CDR1 SGHRS and CDR2 YFSETQ. The CDR3 is 16 residues long. The CDR3 loop reads CASSFGTSGNTDTQYF. CDR3 DNA: TGCGCCAGCAGCTTCGGGACTAGCGGGAACACAGATACGCAGTATTTT. The full variable domain, rest sourced from reference TRBV5-1 and TRBJ2-3, is KAGVTQTPRYLIKTRGQQVTLSCSPISGHRSVSWYQQTPGQGLQFLFEYFSETQRNKGNFPGRFSGRQFSNSRSEMNVSTLELGDSALYLCASSFGTSGNTDTQYFGPGTRLTVL.